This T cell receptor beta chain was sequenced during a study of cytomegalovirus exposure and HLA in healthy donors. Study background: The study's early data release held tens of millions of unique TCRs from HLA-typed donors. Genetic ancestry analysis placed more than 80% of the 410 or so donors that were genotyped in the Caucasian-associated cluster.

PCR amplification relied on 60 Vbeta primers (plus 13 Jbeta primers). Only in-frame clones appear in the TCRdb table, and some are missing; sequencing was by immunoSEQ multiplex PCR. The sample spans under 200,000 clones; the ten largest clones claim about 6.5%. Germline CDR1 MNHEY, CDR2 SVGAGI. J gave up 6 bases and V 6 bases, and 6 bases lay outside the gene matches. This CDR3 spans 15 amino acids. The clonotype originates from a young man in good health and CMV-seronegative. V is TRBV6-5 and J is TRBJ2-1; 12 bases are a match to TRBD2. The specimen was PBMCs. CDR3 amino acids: CASSLGLAGFNEQFF. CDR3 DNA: TGTGCCAGCAGCTTGGGACTAGCGGGCTTCAATGAGCAGTTCTTC.